This T cell receptor beta chain was recorded in a study of cytomegalovirus exposure and HLA in healthy donors. Turning to the study itself: About 85 million unique TCR sequences came from HLA-typed donors in an early release. The study, taken as a whole, reports: The investigators catalogued under 200 TCR beta chains as cytomegalovirus-associated.

Germline CDR1 and CDR2: GTSNPN and SVGIG (reference sequence). The V and J ends lost 2 bases and 0 bases, in that order; junction bases with no gene match: 9. The CDR3 loop spans 16 amino acids. Regarding this clone: Its specificity is unknown.

Healthy bone marrow donors made up the cohort. This PCR relied on a set of 60 Vbeta primers and 13 Jbeta primers. Libraries were prepared by immunoSEQ multiplex PCR; TCRdb keeps only in-frame clonotypes and omits some of them. The profile shows 150,000 to 200,000 clones, less than 85% of them singletons. The rearrangement links TRBV30 to TRBJ2-7; 8 positions agree with TRBD1. The TCR sequence derives from a man younger than 35 in good health and CMV-seronegative. Material for sequencing was PBMCs. The CDR3 region has the DNA TGTGCCTGGAGTTCCCTACGACAGGGGAGCTCCTACGAGCAGTACTTC. Encoded protein: CAWSSLRQGSSYEQYF.